This TCR beta chain appears in the sequencing data of a study of cytomegalovirus exposure and HLA in healthy donors. Findings of the study overall: Cytomegalovirus-associated status was assigned to 164 TCR beta chains.

V was trimmed by 6 bases and J by 5 bases, leaving 14 bases between them. The CDR3 extends over 15 amino acids. Germline-derived CDR1 and CDR2 are MNHEY and SVGAGI. The donors were members of the roughly 130-subject validation cohort (separate from the approximately 670-subject first cohort). Assay used: immunoSEQ multiplex PCR; TCRdb lists only in-frame clones, some missing. The table includes 150,000 to 250,000 clones, roughly 81% detected once. Turning to this clone: Its antigen is not known.

The chain is built from TRBV6-5 and TRBJ1-6, with D tentatively TRBD1 (6 bases). The specimen sequenced was PBMCs. This receptor was taken from a woman aged 25 to 39 in good health and CMV-seronegative. CDR3 amino acids: CASSDDRRNNSPLHF. CDR3 nucleotides: TGTGCCAGCAGCGACGACAGGAGGAATAATTCACCCCTCCACTTT.